The text below deals with one T cell receptor (beta chain). Sequenced by immunoSEQ multiplex PCR; TCRdb stores in-frame clones only, minus some. The data show approximately 290,000 clones, around 85% seen once. This entry is derived from a study of blood T cell repertoires in COVID-19. Germline V gene sequence: CDR1 SGHNT, CDR2 YYREEE (reference sequence). The CDR3 is made up of 15 amino acids. Deletions cut 1 base from V and 0 bases from J, with 8 bases between. This clonotype originated in a woman in her twenties or thirties who had recovered from COVID-19. Source material: PBMCs or T cells enriched from blood (not recorded which). V gene TRBV5-4 combines with J gene TRBJ2-4; perhaps TRBD1 as D (5 bases). In DNA form, the CDR3 reads TGTGCCAGCAGCTTGCCAGGGAAAGCCAAAAACATTCAGTACTTC. Translating gives CASSLPGKAKNIQYF.